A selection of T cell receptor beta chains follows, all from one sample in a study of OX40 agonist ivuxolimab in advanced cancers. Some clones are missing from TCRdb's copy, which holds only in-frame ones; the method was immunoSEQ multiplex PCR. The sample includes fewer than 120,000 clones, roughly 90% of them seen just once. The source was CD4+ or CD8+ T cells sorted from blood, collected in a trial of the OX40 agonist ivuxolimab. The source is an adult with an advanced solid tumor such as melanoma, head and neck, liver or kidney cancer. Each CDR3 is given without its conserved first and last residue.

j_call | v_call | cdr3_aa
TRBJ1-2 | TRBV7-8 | ASSPDSNYGYT
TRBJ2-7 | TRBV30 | AWTAGLAGEQY
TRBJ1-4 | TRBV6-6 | ASSGRTGDEKLF
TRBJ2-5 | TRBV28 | ASSTSRGPQETQY
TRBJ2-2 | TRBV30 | AWSWVGSGELF
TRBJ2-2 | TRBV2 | ASSIDRGFTGELF
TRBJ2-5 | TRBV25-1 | ASTKVSRETQY
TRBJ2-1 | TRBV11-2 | ASSLGQGGYNEQF
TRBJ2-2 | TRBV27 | ASSFQGRAGTGELF
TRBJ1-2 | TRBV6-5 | ASSYTGTDINYGYT
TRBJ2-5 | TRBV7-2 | ASSPIGQGAGETQY
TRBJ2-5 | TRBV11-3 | ASSTGTAGTQY
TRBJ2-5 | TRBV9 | ASSVGGGGAHLGGETQY
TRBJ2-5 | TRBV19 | ASSMRTRGETQY
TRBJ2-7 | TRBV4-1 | ASSQDPGRGGMREQY
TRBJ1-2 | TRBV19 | ASSISGPLTSYT
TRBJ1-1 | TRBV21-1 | ASSLRRRGQMNTEAF
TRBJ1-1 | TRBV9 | ASSAPGVGTEAF
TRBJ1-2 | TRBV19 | ATAESQGRGYT
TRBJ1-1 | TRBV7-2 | ASSSVSRPLNTEAF
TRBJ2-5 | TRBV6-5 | ASRWGEVETQY
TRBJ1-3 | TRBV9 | ASSVGGTGGTFSGNTIY
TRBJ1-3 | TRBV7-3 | ASSLGPGRGNTIY
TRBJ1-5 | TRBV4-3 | ASSPTGHLQPQH
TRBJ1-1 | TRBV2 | ASSVQGGLEAF
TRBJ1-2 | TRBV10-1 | ASSSGGREPPYGYT
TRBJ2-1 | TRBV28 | ASDMGAYNEQF
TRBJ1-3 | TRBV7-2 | ASSRVGDTGNTIY